This TCR beta chain was sequenced in a study of a mutant IDH1 vaccine in newly diagnosed glioma. At the level of the study: Treated patients, averaging about 40 years, were roughly 60% male and roughly 40% female. Beforehand, treatment had been radiotherapy, temozolomide, or both; the majority received both. Study-level results: Patients showed vaccine-induced immune responses at a rate of more than 80%.

Concerning this clone itself: Its antigen is unidentified.

Time point denoted: baseline, week 1 (first vaccination visit). Treatment meaning: pre-vaccination baseline after standard-of-care therapy. Germline CDR1 SGHDT, CDR2 YYEEEE. V lost 3 bases and J lost 1, with 10 bases in between. The CDR3 contains 15 residues. Assay used: immunoSEQ multiplex PCR; TCRdb lists only in-frame clones, some missing. The data contain about 88,000 clones, about 80% of them singletons. Here the sequenced sample was PBMCs, taken from a glioma patient treated with radiotherapy, temozolomide or both. V and J are TRBV5-6 and TRBJ1-4; D is ambiguous. The TCR sequence derives from a man aged 40-49 years with glioma. Some clones in this sample may be carry-over from other donors' samples. DNA of the CDR3: TGTGCCAGCAGCTACGACCGGGGAACTAATGAAAAACTGTTTTTT. Protein: CASSYDRGTNEKLFF.